The clone carrying this TCR beta chain was seen only once. Its specificity is not known. The sample originates from a study of shared clonotypes between healthy human individuals. Study outcomes and limitations: Between a handful of donors, naive CD4 clonotypes were shared at a level of around 5.2%.

V was trimmed by 3 bases and J by 4 bases, leaving 14 bases between them. This CDR3 region has 15 residues. Per germline, CDR1 SGHRS and CDR2 YFSETQ. At a deep level, the assay was run. Method: immunoSEQ multiplex PCR; TCRdb's copy keeps in-frame clones and lacks some. In the table there are 2 million or so clones, over 85% of which are singletons. A CD45RA-negative memory subset and a CD45RA+ naive subset were separated from the CD4+ cells. The rearrangement links TRBV5-1 to TRBJ2-1; possibly TRBD1 or TRBD2 for D (5 bases each). This receptor was obtained from a man between 18 and 29 years old in good health. What was sequenced was naive CD4+ T cells sorted from blood. The sample's subset: CD45RA+ positively selected. CDR3 region: CASSWNIGGYNEQFF. The CDR3 DNA reads as TGCGCCAGCAGCTGGAATATTGGGGGTTACAATGAGCAGTTCTTC.